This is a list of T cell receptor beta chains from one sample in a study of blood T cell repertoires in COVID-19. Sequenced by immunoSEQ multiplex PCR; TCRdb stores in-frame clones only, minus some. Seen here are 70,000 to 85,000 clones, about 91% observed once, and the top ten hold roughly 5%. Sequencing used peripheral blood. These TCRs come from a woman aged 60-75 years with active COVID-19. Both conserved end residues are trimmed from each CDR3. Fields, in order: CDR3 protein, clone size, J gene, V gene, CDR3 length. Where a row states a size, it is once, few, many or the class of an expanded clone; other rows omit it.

ASRSVTGTGVPYNEQF | - | TRBJ2-1 | TRBV28 | 16
ASSGTERTDTQY | - | TRBJ2-3 | TRBV3-1/TRBV3-2 | 12
ASSLPPSRTGGMNTEAF | - | TRBJ1-1 | TRBV7-9 | 17
ASSPESRSYNEQF | - | TRBJ2-1 | TRBV5-1 | 13
ASSQGPGQGQETQY | - | TRBJ2-5 | TRBV6-4 | 14
ASRLSRDRNSPLH | - | TRBJ1-6 | TRBV7-8 | 13
AWSPGYNQPQH | - | TRBJ1-5 | TRBV30 | 11
ASSLDGRVLF | - | TRBJ1-4 | TRBV7-9 | 10
ASSAGTRTYNEQF | - | TRBJ2-1 | TRBV18 | 13
ASSLDPRSGYT | once | TRBJ1-2 | TRBV11-2 | 11
ASSPGTTYEQY | - | TRBJ2-7 | TRBV6-5 | 11
ASSGTPGEKLF | - | TRBJ1-4 | TRBV5-1 | 11
SASTGRGNIQY | - | TRBJ2-4 | TRBV20-1 | 11
ASYPRSGTRFVGELF | - | TRBJ2-2 | TRBV27 | 15
ASSLWSYGAGNTIY | few | TRBJ1-3 | TRBV5-5 | 14
ASSQEGGRRHDTQY | - | TRBJ2-3 | TRBV4-1 | 14
ASTRQTGQPPHSNQPQH | - | TRBJ1-5 | TRBV6-7 | 17
ASRSPGTDTQY | once | TRBJ2-3 | TRBV6-5 | 11
ATGGGADTQY | - | TRBJ2-3 | TRBV10-1 | 10
ASSEYGTSGY | - | TRBJ2-5 | TRBV2 | 10
ASSLLAGAKEEQY | few | TRBJ2-7 | TRBV7-9 | 13
ASSQEGDGVGELF | - | TRBJ2-2 | TRBV4-2 | 13
ASSSGGRVF | - | TRBJ2-1 | TRBV7-2 | 9
ASSLKGANGYT | - | TRBJ1-2 | TRBV5-8 | 11
ASSPEGLTSGNNEQF | - | TRBJ2-1 | TRBV18 | 15
AWSYGGSGNTIY | - | TRBJ1-3 | TRBV30 | 12
ASSQGTGTETQY | - | TRBJ2-5 | TRBV3-1/TRBV3-2 | 12
ASSLEWSSYNEQF | - | TRBJ2-1 | TRBV7-6 | 13
ASSQESVSLGKLF | - | TRBJ2-2 | TRBV3-1/TRBV3-2 | 13
ASSIDGSSYEQY | - | TRBJ2-7 | TRBV19 | 12
ASSSGTSGIQY | - | TRBJ2-4 | TRBV11-3 | 11
ASSQDEGRWQPQH | - | TRBJ1-5 | TRBV4-1 | 13